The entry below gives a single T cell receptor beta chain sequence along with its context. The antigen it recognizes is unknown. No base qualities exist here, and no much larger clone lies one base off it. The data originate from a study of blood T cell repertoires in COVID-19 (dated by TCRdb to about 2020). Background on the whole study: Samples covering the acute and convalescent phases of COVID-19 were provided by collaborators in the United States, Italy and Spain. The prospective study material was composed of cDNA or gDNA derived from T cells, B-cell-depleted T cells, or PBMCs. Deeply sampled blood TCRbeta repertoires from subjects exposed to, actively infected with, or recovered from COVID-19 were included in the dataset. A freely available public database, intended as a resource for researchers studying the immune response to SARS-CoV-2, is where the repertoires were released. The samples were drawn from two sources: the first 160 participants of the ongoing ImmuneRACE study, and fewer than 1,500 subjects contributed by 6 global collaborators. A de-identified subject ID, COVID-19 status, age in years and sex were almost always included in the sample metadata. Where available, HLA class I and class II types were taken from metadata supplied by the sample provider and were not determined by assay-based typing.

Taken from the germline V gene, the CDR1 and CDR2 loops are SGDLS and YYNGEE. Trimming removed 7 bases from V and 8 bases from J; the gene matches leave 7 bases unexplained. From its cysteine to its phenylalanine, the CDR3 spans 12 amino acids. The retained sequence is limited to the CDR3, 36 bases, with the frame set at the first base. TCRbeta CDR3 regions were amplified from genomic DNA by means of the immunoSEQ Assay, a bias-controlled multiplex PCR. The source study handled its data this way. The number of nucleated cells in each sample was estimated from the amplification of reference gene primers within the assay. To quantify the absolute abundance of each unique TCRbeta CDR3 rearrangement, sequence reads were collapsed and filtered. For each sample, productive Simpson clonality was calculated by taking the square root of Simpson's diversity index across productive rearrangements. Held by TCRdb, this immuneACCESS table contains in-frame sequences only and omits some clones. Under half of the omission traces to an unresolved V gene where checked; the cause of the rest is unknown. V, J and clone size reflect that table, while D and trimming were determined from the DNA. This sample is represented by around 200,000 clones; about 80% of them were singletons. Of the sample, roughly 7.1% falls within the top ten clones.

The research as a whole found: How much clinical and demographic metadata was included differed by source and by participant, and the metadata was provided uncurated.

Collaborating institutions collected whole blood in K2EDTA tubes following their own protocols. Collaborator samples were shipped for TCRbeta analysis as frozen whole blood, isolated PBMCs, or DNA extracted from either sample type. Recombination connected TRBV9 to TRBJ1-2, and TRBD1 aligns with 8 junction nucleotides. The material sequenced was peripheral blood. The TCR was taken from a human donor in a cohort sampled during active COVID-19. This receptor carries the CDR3 CASGQGAKGYTF. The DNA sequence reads TGTGCCAGCGGGCAGGGGGCGAAAGGCTACACCTTC.